Following are 23 T cell receptor beta chains from one sample sequenced in a study of OX40 agonist ivuxolimab in advanced cancers. Assay used: immunoSEQ multiplex PCR; TCRdb lists only in-frame clones, some missing. The sample has just over 50,000 clones; 80% to 85% are singletons. The input for sequencing was CD4+ or CD8+ T cells sorted from blood, taken in a trial of the OX40 agonist ivuxolimab. The receptor set was obtained from an adult with an advanced solid tumor such as melanoma, head and neck, liver or kidney cancer.

The J gene is TRBJ2-3, the V gene TRBV27; 7 nucleotides agree with TRBD1. V shed 5 bases, J shed 3 bases, and the junction held 8 bases outside the gene matches. The CDR3 totals 15 residues. Germline V gene lookup returns CDR1 MNHEY and CDR2 SMNVEV (reference sequence). This chain's CDR3 is CASSQTDRYTDTQYF. The CDR3 DNA sequence: TGTGCCAGCAGTCAAACGGACAGGTATACAGATACGCAGTATTTT.

The chain couples TRBV11-1 to TRBJ2-2; D possibly uses TRBD1 or TRBD2 (6 bases each). Germline CDR1 reads SGHAT; CDR2 reads FQDESV (reference sequence). V was trimmed by 5 bases and J by 4 bases, leaving 17 bases between them. This CDR3 region has 16 residues. The chain's CDR3 is CASSDGGGKGTGELFF. DNA for the CDR3: TGTGCCAGCAGCGACGGAGGGGGTAAAGGCACCGGGGAGCTGTTTTTT. Filled out from reference TRBV11-1 and TRBJ2-2, the complete variable domain reads EAEVAQSPRYKITEKSQAVAFWCDPISGHATLYWYRQILGQGPELLVQFQDESVVDDSQLPKDRFSAERLKGVDSTLKIQPAELGDSAMYLCASSDGGGKGTGELFFGEGSRLTVL.

This clone was found once. This chain connects TRBV20-1 to TRBJ1-1; D uncertain. The CDR3 has 10 amino acids. Between the trimmed V and J ends, which lost 2 bases and 5 bases, there was a span of 3 bases. Germline values: CDR1 DFQATT, CDR2 SNEGSKA (reference sequence). The CDR3 region is CSARRTEAFF. The CDR3 coding sequence is TGCAGTGCTAGAAGGACTGAAGCTTTCTTT.

This rearrangement joins TRBV21-1 to TRBJ2-2; TRBD2, as called in the table, went unchecked against the DNA. TRBV21-1 is marked as a pseudogene. The CDR3 loop spans 19 amino acids. CDR3 in amino acids: CASSNIPYRGGSNTGELFF. The CDR3 nucleotides read TGTGCCAGCAGCAATATCCCTTACCGGGGGGGCTCGAACACCGGGGAGCTGTTTTTT.

This sequence joins TRBV7-2 and TRBJ1-2, with TRBD1 matching 7 bases. The CDR3 contains 15 residues. CDR1 and CDR2 (germline): SGHTA, FQGNSA. Unmatched junction bases numbered 8, after V lost 4 bases and J lost 3 bases. CDR3 nucleotides: TGTGCCAGCAGCTCGAGACAGGGTGTGGACTATGGCTACACCTTC. Encoded protein: CASSSRQGVDYGYTF. Complete variable domain (other parts from reference TRBV7-2 and TRBJ1-2): GAGVSQSPSNKVTEKGKDVELRCDPISGHTALYWYRQSLGQGLEFLIYFQGNSAPDKSGLPSDRFSAERTGGSVSTLTIQRTQQEDSAVYLCASSSRQGVDYGYTFGSGTRLTVV.

The rearrangement links TRBV20-1 to TRBJ1-1; the D is unclear. V lost 5 bases to trimming and J lost 5 bases, with 9 bases between them. Germline CDR1 reads DFQATT; CDR2 reads SNEGSKA (reference sequence). This CDR3 is built from 11 residues. The CDR3 nucleotides are TGCAGTGCTGGACTAAATACTGAAGCTTTCTTT. Amino acid sequence: CSAGLNTEAFF.

The chain couples TRBV6-5 to TRBJ2-7, with 8 bases matching TRBD2. This CDR3 has 13 residues. Trimming took 7 bases from V and 3 from J; bases not matched to a gene: 5. The germline V gene has CDR1 MNHEY and CDR2 SVGAGI. The CDR3 loop reads CASKERGGYEQYF. For the CDR3, the DNA is TGTGCCAGCAAGGAACGGGGGGGCTACGAGCAGTACTTC.

The chain carries TRBV7-3 and TRBJ2-1; maybe TRBD1 (6 bases). The V and J ends lost 3 bases and 6 bases respectively, with 9 bases between them. The V gene's germline CDR1 is SGHTA and CDR2 FQGTGA. The CDR3 is 13 amino acids. CDR3 loop: CASSFRRGNEQFF. The CDR3 DNA is TGTGCCAGCAGCTTCCGCAGGGGCAATGAGCAGTTCTTC.

The V gene is TRBV19, the J gene TRBJ1-1, with D possibly TRBD1 on 6 matching bases. CDR1 and CDR2 from the germline V gene are LNHDA and SQIVND (reference sequence). The CDR3 spans 17 residues. Trimming left V 7 bases short and J 0 bases short, with 21 bases between. CDR3 amino acids: CASTTGYGSLMNTEAFF. In DNA form, the CDR3 reads TGTGCCAGTACCACAGGGTACGGAAGCCTCATGAACACTGAAGCTTTCTTT.

The chain joins TRBV11-2 to TRBJ2-1; 7 bases fit TRBD2. With 1 base clipped from V and 3 bases from J, the junction kept 9 bases outside the gene matches. CDR3 length: 17 residues. CDR1 and CDR2 (germline): SGHAT, FQNNGV. This CDR3 reads CASSLVVGGKGYNEQFF. The CDR3 DNA reads as TGTGCCAGCAGCTTAGTGGTCGGGGGGAAGGGCTACAATGAGCAGTTCTTC.

The chain links TRBV19 to TRBJ2-5, with a tentative D call TRBD2 (6 bases). Trimming took 2 bases from V and 1 from J, leaving 8 bases between them. This CDR3 spans 14 amino acids. CDR1 is LNHDA and CDR2 is SQIVND in the germline V gene (reference sequence). This CDR3 reads CASSIRGIQETQYF. CDR3 in DNA: TGTGCCAGTAGTATACGGGGGATCCAAGAGACCCAGTACTTC.

The CDR3 reads CASSASVRDISSTDTQYF. DNA for the CDR3: TGTGCCAGCAGTGCCTCAGTCAGGGACATTTCTAGCACAGATACGCAGTATTTT. V and J are TRBV6-1 and TRBJ2-3; possibly TRBD1 for D (6 bases). This CDR3 has 18 amino acids. The V gene's germline CDR1 is MNHNS and CDR2 SASEGT. Trimming took 4 bases from V and 0 from J, leaving 20 bases between them.

This clone was seen a few times. The chain's CDR3 is CASSSLAFGDTQYF. For the CDR3, the DNA is TGTGCCAGCAGCTCCCTAGCCTTTGGAGATACGCAGTATTTT. This chain links TRBV7-3 with TRBJ2-3; weak D call: TRBD2 (5 bases). V was trimmed by 4 bases and J by 5 bases, leaving 13 bases between them. This CDR3 contains 14 residues. Germline V gives CDR1 SGHTA, CDR2 FQGTGA.

The chain uses TRBV6-1 and TRBJ2-5; the match to TRBD2 covers 9 bases. V shed 1 base and J 3 bases; nucleotides not matched to a gene: 6. Germline assignment: CDR1 MNHNS and CDR2 SASEGT. The length of the CDR3 is 16 residues. The CDR3, as DNA: TGTGCCAGCAGTGAAGTTTTAGCGGGGGCAAAAGAGACCCAGTACTTC. Translated: CASSEVLAGAKETQYF.

The chain combines TRBV6-1 with TRBJ1-6; D gene uncertain. The CDR3 is made up of 15 amino acids. Germline V gives CDR1 MNHNS, CDR2 SASEGT. Trimming took 7 bases from V and 5 from J, leaving 15 bases between them. CDR3 sequence: CASNLNRAHNSPLHF. The CDR3 DNA is TGTGCCAGCAACCTCAACCGAGCCCATAATTCACCCCTCCACTTT.

The chain uses TRBV27 and TRBJ2-5, with 9 nucleotides matching TRBD2. Germline-derived CDR1 and CDR2 are MNHEY and SMNVEV (reference sequence). The CDR3 is 17 residues long. J lost 2 bases, V lost 3 bases, and 10 bases had no gene match. CDR3 region: CASSFRAPSGVQETQYF. As DNA, the CDR3 is TGTGCCAGCAGTTTTCGCGCCCCTAGCGGGGTACAAGAGACCCAGTACTTC.

The rearrangement joins TRBV6-5 to TRBJ2-1; D is possibly TRBD2 (6 bases). Germline V gene sequence: CDR1 MNHEY, CDR2 SVGAGI. V shed 7 bases and J shed 0 bases, with 13 bases lying between them. There are 15 residues in the CDR3. In DNA, the CDR3 is TGTGCCAGCAATTCCGGGACTGCCTCCTACAATGAGCAGTTCTTC. This gives the protein CASNSGTASYNEQFF.

The chain uses TRBV7-3 and TRBJ2-2, with no clear D. V was shortened by 1 base and J by 7 bases, with 7 bases between the two germline ends. Germline V gene lookup returns CDR1 SGHTA and CDR2 FQGTGA. The CDR3 runs to 13 residues. The CDR3 sequence is CASSLIPNGELFF. CDR3 bases: TGTGCCAGCAGCTTAATCCCGAACGGGGAGCTGTTTTTT.

In its sample, this clone was seen once. J is TRBJ1-6 and V is TRBV5-1; D uncertain. Germline lookup yields CDR1 SGHRS and CDR2 YFSETQ. CDR3 size: 14 residues. V gave up 4 bases and J gave up 4 bases, with 9 bases separating them. CDR3 sequence (DNA): TGCGCCAGCAGCAGGGTTGGGTATAATTCACCCCTCCACTTT. It codes for CASSRVGYNSPLHF.

The rearrangement joins TRBV11-2 to TRBJ1-3, with 7 bases matching TRBD1. There are 16 residues in the CDR3. With 1 base clipped from V and 3 bases from J, the junction kept 6 bases outside the gene matches. The V gene's germline CDR1 is SGHAT and CDR2 FQNNGV. The CDR3 sequence is CASSLVLGGGGNTIYF. As DNA, the CDR3 is TGTGCCAGCAGCTTAGTACTAGGGGGCGGTGGAAACACCATATATTTT.

The rearrangement joins TRBV15 to TRBJ2-3; 10 bases agree with TRBD2. V lost 3 bases, J lost 4 bases, and 13 bases stayed unmatched. The CDR3 has 18 amino acids. Germline V gene sequence: CDR1 LNHNV, CDR2 YYDKDF (reference sequence). Written as DNA, the CDR3 is TGTGCCACCAGCAGGGAGCTAGCGGGGGCGGGCCGGGCAGATACGCAGTATTTT. This gives the protein CATSRELAGAGRADTQYF.

V and J are TRBV7-2 and TRBJ2-5, with 9 bases fitting TRBD1. The J call may be in error: the DNA end matches TRBJ2-7 better. Per germline, CDR1 SGHTA and CDR2 FQGNSA. The CDR3 consists of 14 residues. The DNA for the CDR3 is TGTGCCAGCAGCATGGACAGGGGATTCTACGAGCAGTACTTC. It translates to CASSMDRGFYEQYF.

This clone appeared once. This chain joins TRBV20-1 and TRBJ2-1, with D perhaps TRBD1 (6 bases). This CDR3 region has 11 residues. CDR1 and CDR2 (germline): DFQATT, SNEGSKA (reference sequence). Trimming removed 5 bases at V and 7 bases at J, with 9 bases between. The CDR3 DNA is TGCAGTGCTGAAAGGGGGAATGAGCAGTTCTTC. Its protein is CSAERGNEQFF.